The 16 T cell receptor beta chains reported below all come from one sample, sequenced in a study of blood T cell repertoires in COVID-19. Assay: immunoSEQ multiplex PCR; the TCRdb copy retains only in-frame clones and omits some. The sample contains 130,000 to 150,000 clones, 70% to 80% of which appear only once. Source material: peripheral blood. These TCRs come from a woman in her 70s with COVID-19, enrolled during active disease.

This chain links TRBV27 with TRBJ2-1; TRBD2 agrees at 10 bases. Trimming took 7 bases from V and 6 from J; bases not matched to a gene: 9. The CDR3 is made up of 15 amino acids. Looked up from germline, CDR1 is MNHEY and CDR2 is SMNVEV (reference sequence). CDR3 sequence: CASTPVASGGNEQFF. The CDR3 coding sequence is TGTGCCAGCACTCCGGTGGCTAGCGGGGGCAATGAGCAGTTCTTC.

This chain connects TRBV18 to TRBJ2-5; no firm D call. The CDR3 is 14 residues long. Germline V CDR1 and CDR2: KGHSH, LQKENI. Trimming took off 6 bases at V and 0 bases at J, with 11 bases between the two ends. CDR3 in amino acids: CASSQLEYQETQYF. The CDR3 DNA sequence: TGTGCCAGCTCGCAGCTAGAGTACCAAGAGACCCAGTACTTC.

The rearrangement joins TRBV5-1 to TRBJ1-1; possible D gene TRBD1, 5 bases. This CDR3 contains 15 residues. Germline V lookup: CDR1 SGHRS, CDR2 YFSETQ. Trimming stripped 5 bases from V and 1 base from J, with 15 bases between. CDR3 DNA sequence: TGCGCCAGCAGGTACGATGGGGGGAAGAACACTGAAGCTTTCTTT. Translation: CASRYDGGKNTEAFF.

The V gene is TRBV4-1, the J gene TRBJ2-3; 8 positions agree with TRBD2. V shed 3 bases and J 1 base; nucleotides not matched to a gene: 6. In germline, CDR1 is MGHRA, CDR2 YSYEKL. The CDR3 is made up of 16 amino acids. CDR3 residues: CASSQGWREGTDTQYF. CDR3 DNA: TGCGCCAGCAGCCAGGGGTGGCGGGAGGGCACAGATACGCAGTATTTT.

The rearrangement joins TRBV7-2 to TRBJ1-1; D is unclear. V was shortened by 1 base and J by 8 bases, with 5 bases between the two germline ends. This CDR3 has 11 residues. CDR1 SGHTA and CDR2 FQGNSA come from the germline V gene. The CDR3: CASSLDREAFF. CDR3 DNA: TGTGCCAGCAGCTTAGATCGGGAAGCTTTCTTT.

The chain combines TRBV5-6 with TRBJ2-3; 7 positions match TRBD1. CDR1 and CDR2 (germline): SGHDT, YYEEEE. Trimming at V came to 2 bases and at J to 2 bases, leaving 2 bases not matched to a gene. CDR3 length equals 14 residues. CDR3 sequence: CASSFGTDTDTQYF. CDR3 DNA sequence: TGTGCCAGCAGCTTTGGGACAGACACAGATACGCAGTATTTT.

The J gene is TRBJ1-2, the V gene TRBV30; 7 nucleotides align to TRBD1. The V gene end was trimmed by 0 bases and the J gene end by 7 bases; junction bases not matched to a gene: 5. Germline CDR1 is GTSNPN and CDR2 is SVGIG (reference sequence). The CDR3 length is 13 residues. The CDR3: CAWSVKGGSGYTF. CDR3 bases: TGTGCCTGGAGTGTTAAAGGGGGCAGTGGCTACACCTTC.

This clone was counted a few times. CDR3 bases: TGTGCCAGTAGCGGGATGTCTCAGCCCCAGCATTTT. Translation: CASSGMSQPQHF. The chain carries TRBV19 and TRBJ1-5; the D is unclear. The germline gives CDR1 LNHDA, CDR2 SQIVND (reference sequence). The CDR3 length is 12 residues. Trimming removed 6 bases from V and 6 bases from J, with 9 bases in between.

The V call is TRBV12-5, the J call TRBJ1-5, with D possibly matching TRBD1 (5 bases). The germline V and J ends were trimmed by 3 bases and 2 bases, with 17 bases remaining between them. The CDR3 is 17 residues long. Germline assignment: CDR1 LGHNT and CDR2 FRNRAP. The chain's CDR3 is CASGLLEGLGGNQPQHF. Written as DNA, the CDR3 is TGTGCTAGTGGTTTATTGGAGGGCCTAGGGGGCAATCAGCCCCAGCATTTT.

V usage is TRBV2 and J usage is TRBJ2-7, with 10 bases lining up with TRBD1. CDR1 and CDR2 from the germline V gene are SNHLY and FYNNEI. This CDR3 comprises 17 residues. V lost 10 bases, J lost 5 bases, and 20 bases stayed unmatched. CDR3 sequence: CATERDRGKSTLHEQYF. Written as DNA, the CDR3 is TGTGCCACGGAACGGGACAGGGGTAAGAGTACCCTCCACGAGCAGTACTTC.

This rearrangement joins TRBV6-5 to TRBJ1-4; D gene uncertain. CDR1 MNHEY and CDR2 SVGAGI come from the germline V gene. The CDR3 contains 15 residues. V shed 0 bases and J shed 1 base, with 6 bases lying between them. The CDR3 sequence is CASSYSTKTNEKLFF. The CDR3 DNA reads TGTGCCAGCAGTTACTCGACAAAAACTAATGAAAAACTGTTTTTT.

This clone is a singleton in its sample. V and J are TRBV19 and TRBJ2-1; 10 bases align to TRBD2. Trimming took 8 bases from V and 7 from J; bases not matched to a gene: 8. The CDR3 totals 14 residues. In germline, CDR1 is LNHDA, CDR2 SQIVND (reference sequence). CDR3 nucleotides: TGTGCCAGTGGGCGGGGGACTAGCGAAAATGAGCAGTTCTTC. Amino acids: CASGRGTSENEQFF.

A few counts support this clone. The DNA of the CDR3 is TGTGCCAGCAGCGCGGGGACAGGGAAGACCTACGAGCAGTACTTC. As protein: CASSAGTGKTYEQYF. The chain carries TRBV5-6 and TRBJ2-7; TRBD1 agrees at 9 bases. Germline loops: CDR1 SGHDT, CDR2 YYEEEE. V lost 4 bases and J lost 2; bases outside the gene matches: 7. The CDR3 is 15 residues long.

CDR3 in amino acids: CASSPVAYEEQFF. CDR3 bases: TGTGCCAGCAGTCCCGTTGCCTACGAAGAGCAGTTCTTC. This chain connects TRBV6-6 to TRBJ2-1; D is ambiguous. Germline CDR1 reads MNHNY; CDR2 reads SVGAGI (reference sequence). The CDR3 is 13 residues long. V lost 5 bases and J 10 bases, leaving 15 bases between the germline ends.

The chain has TRBV27 and TRBJ2-7; 8 bases are a match to TRBD2. Germline V gene data show CDR1 as MNHEY and CDR2 as SMNVEV (reference sequence). This CDR3 spans 15 amino acids. V was clipped by 5 bases and J by 6 bases; unmatched bases: 12. The CDR3 coding sequence is TGTGCCAGCAGTCTGGGGGTAGCGGGGCGGGCCGAGCAGTACTTC. This codes for CASSLGVAGRAEQYF.

This chain joins TRBV9 and TRBJ2-2; 7 nucleotides align to TRBD1. Germline V gene lookup returns CDR1 SGDLS and CDR2 YYNGEE. This CDR3 comprises 15 residues. The V segment lost 5 bases and the J segment 1 base; nucleotides outside the gene matches: 5. In nucleotides, the CDR3 is TGTGCCAGCAGATTAGGGACAGAGAACACCGGGGAGCTGTTTTTT. Protein product: CASRLGTENTGELFF.